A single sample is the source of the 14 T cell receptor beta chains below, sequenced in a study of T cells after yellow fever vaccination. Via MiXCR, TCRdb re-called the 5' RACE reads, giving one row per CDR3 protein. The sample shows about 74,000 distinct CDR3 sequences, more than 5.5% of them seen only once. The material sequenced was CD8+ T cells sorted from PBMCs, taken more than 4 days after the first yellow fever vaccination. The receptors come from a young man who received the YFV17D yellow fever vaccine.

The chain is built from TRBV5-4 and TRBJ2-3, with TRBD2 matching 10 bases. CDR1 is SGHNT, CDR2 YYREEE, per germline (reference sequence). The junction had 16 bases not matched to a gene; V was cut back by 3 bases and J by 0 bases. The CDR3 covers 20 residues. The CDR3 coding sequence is TGTGCCAGCAGCTCCCCTAGCGGGGGAGGGGGGGGTGCTAGCACAGATACGCAGTATTTT. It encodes CASSSPSGGGGGASTDTQYF.

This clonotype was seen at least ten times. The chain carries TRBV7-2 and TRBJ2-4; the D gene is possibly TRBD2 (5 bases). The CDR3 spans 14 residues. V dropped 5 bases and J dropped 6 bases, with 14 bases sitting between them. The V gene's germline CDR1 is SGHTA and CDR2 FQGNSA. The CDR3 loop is CASSGGQDRNIQYF. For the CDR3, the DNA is TGTGCCAGCAGCGGAGGCCAGGACCGAAACATTCAGTACTTC.

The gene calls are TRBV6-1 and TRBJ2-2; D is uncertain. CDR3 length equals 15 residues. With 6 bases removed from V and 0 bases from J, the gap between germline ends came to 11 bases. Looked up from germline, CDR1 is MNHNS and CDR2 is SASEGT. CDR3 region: CASSFVGSNTGELFF. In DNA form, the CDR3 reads TGTGCCAGCAGCTTCGTCGGTTCGAACACCGGGGAGCTGTTTTTT.

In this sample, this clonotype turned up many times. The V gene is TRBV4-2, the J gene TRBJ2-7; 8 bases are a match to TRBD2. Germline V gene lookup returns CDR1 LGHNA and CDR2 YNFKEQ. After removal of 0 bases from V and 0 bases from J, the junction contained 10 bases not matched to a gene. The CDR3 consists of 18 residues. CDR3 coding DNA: TGTGCCAGCAGCCAAGACCTTCAAGCGGGGGAACTCTCCTACGAGCAGTACTTC. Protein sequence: CASSQDLQAGELSYEQYF.

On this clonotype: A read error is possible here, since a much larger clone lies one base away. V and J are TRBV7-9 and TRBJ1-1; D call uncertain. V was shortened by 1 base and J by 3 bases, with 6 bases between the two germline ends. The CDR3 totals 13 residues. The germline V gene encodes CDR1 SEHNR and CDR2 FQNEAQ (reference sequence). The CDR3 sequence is CASSLGVYTEAFF. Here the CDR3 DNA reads TGTGCCAGCAGCTTAGGGGTGTACACTGAAGCTTTCTTT.

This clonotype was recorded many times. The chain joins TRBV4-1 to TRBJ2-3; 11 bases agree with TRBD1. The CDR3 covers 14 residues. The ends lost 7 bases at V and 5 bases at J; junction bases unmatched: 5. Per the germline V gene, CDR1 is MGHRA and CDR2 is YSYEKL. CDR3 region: CASIPGQGVDTQYF. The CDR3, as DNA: TGCGCCAGCATCCCGGGACAGGGGGTAGATACGCAGTATTTT.

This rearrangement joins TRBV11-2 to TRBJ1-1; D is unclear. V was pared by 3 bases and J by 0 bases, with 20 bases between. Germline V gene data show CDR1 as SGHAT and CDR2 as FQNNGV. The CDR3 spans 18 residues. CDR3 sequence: CASSFPPRTATMNTEAFF. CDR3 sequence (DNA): TGTGCCAGCAGCTTCCCACCACGGACGGCAACCATGAACACTGAAGCTTTCTTT.

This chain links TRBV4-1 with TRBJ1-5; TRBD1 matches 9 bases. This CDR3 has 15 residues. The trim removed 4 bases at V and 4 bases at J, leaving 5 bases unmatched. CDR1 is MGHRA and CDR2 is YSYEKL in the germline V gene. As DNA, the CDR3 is TGCGCCAGCAGCCGGAACAGGGGGCGAAATCAGCCCCAGCATTTT. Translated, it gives CASSRNRGRNQPQHF.

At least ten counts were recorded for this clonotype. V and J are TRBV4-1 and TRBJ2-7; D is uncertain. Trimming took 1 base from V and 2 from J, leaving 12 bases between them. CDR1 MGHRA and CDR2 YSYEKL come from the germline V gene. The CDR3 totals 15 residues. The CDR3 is CASSQGEYGPYEQYV. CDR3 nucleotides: TGCGCCAGCAGCCAAGGGGAATACGGTCCCTACGAGCAGTACGTC.

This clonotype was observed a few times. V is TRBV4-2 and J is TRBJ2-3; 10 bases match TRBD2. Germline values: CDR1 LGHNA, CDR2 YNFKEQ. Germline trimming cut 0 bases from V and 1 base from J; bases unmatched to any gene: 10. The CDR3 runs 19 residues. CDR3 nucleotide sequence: TGTGCCAGCAGCCAAGAGGGAGTAGCGGGGGGATGGGGCACAGATACGCAGTATTTT. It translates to CASSQEGVAGGWGTDTQYF.

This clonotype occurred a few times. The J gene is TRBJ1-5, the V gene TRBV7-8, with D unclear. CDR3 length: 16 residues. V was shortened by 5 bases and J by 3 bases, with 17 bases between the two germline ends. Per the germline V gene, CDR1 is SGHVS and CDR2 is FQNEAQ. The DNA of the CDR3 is TGTGCCAGCAGCACCCAGCCGGCGGACTACAATCAGCCCCAGCATTTT. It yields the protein CASSTQPADYNQPQHF.

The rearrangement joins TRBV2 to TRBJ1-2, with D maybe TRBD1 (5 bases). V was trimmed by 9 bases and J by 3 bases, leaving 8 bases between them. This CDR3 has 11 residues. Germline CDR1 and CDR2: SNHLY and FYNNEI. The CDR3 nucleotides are TGTGCCAGTGGGGCGCACTATGGCTACACCTTC. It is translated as CASGAHYGYTF.

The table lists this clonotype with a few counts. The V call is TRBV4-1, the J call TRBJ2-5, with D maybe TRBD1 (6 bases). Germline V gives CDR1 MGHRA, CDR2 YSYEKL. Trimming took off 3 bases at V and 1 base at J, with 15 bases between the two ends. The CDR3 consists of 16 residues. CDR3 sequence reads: CASSQQGRLGQETQYF. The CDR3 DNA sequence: TGCGCCAGCAGCCAGCAGGGGCGTCTAGGCCAAGAGACCCAGTACTTC.

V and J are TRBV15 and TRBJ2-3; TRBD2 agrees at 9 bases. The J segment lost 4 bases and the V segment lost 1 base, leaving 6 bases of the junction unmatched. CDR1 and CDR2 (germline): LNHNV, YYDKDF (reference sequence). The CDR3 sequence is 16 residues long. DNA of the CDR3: TGTGCCACCAGCAGAGGGGCGGGGGGGCCGTCAGATACGCAGTATTTT. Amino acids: CATSRGAGGPSDTQYF. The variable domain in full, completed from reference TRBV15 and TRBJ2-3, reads DAMVIQNPRYQVTQFGKPVTLSCSQTLNHNVMYWYQQKSSQAPKLLFHYYDKDFNNEADTPDNFQSRRPNTSFCFLDIRSPGLGDTAMYLCATSRGAGGPSDTQYFGPGTRLTVL.